The 24 T cell receptor beta chains in this list originate from one sample, sequenced in a study of shared clonotypes between healthy human individuals. The data were produced by immunoSEQ multiplex PCR, yet TCRdb's version contains in-frame clones alone and is incomplete. Among 2 million to 3 million clones, under 95% were seen once, and the ten largest hold roughly 0.39%. Sequenced sample: naive CD4+ T cells from PBMCs. As for subset: CD45RA+ positively selected. All receptors come from a man younger than 35 in good health. Some clones in this sample may be carry-over from other donors' samples.

The genes are TRBV6-1 and TRBJ1-4; D is ambiguous. This CDR3 is 15 amino acids long. Trimming left V 7 bases short and J 8 bases short, with 20 bases between. The germline gives CDR1 MNHNS, CDR2 SASEGT. The CDR3 region has the DNA TGTGCCAGCATCAGCGGCGGAGGCGCTTGGGAAAAACTGTTTTTT. Encoded protein: CASISGGGAWEKLFF.

This clone came up once. The chain joins TRBV25-1 to TRBJ2-2, with TRBD2 identical over 8 bases. CDR1 and CDR2 (germline): MGHDK, SYGVNS. The J segment lost 3 bases and the V segment lost 7 bases, leaving 13 bases of the junction unmatched. The length of the CDR3 is 17 residues. The CDR3 protein is CASIPGTRTPYTGELFF. CDR3 nucleotide sequence: TGTGCCAGCATCCCTGGGACTAGGACACCCTACACCGGGGAGCTGTTTTTT.

This chain links TRBV21-1 with TRBJ2-5; the tabulated D call, TRBD1, remains unverified against the DNA. TRBV21-1 is a documented pseudogene. This CDR3 is built from 16 residues. CDR3 protein: CASSKVLQGDQGTQYF. The CDR3 coding sequence is TGTGCCAGCAGCAAAGTTCTACAGGGAGATCAAGGGACCCAGTACTTC.

The chain is built from TRBV5-8 and TRBJ2-1, with 10 bases that match TRBD2. V dropped 2 bases and J dropped 7; count of bases not matched to a gene: 6. The germline CDR1 and CDR2 sequences are SGHTS and YDEGEE. The length of the CDR3 is 15 residues. The CDR3 loop is CASSFGLAERNEQFF. CDR3 coding DNA: TGTGCCAGCAGCTTCGGACTAGCGGAGCGGAATGAGCAGTTCTTC.

This chain joins TRBV5-4 and TRBJ2-1, with D uncertain. The V end lost 3 bases, the J end lost 3 bases, and 13 bases lay between the germline ends. The CDR3 runs 15 residues. Germline V gene sequence: CDR1 SGHNT, CDR2 YYREEE (reference sequence). The CDR3 spells CASSSVLNNYNEQFF. As DNA, the CDR3 is TGTGCCAGCAGCTCGGTCCTAAATAACTACAATGAGCAGTTCTTC.

As regards this clone: Other DNA sequences in this sample translate to the same CDR3. The chain combines TRBV19 with TRBJ2-7; 13 bases map to TRBD2. This CDR3 region has 15 residues. In germline, CDR1 is LNHDA, CDR2 SQIVND (reference sequence). J was trimmed by 2 bases and V by 4 bases; bases with no gene match: 2. The CDR3 region is CASSTGTSGTYEQYF. CDR3 coding DNA: TGTGCCAGTAGTACCGGGACTAGCGGGACCTACGAGCAGTACTTC.

Regarding this clone: The sample has other DNA sequences that encode this CDR3 too. V and J are TRBV5-1 and TRBJ2-1, with 12 bases matching TRBD2. CDR3 length: 17 residues. Germline assignment: CDR1 SGHRS and CDR2 YFSETQ. Trimming removed 4 bases from V and 10 bases from J; junction bases left unmatched: 15. CDR3 loop: CASSLLLAGGPVGEQFF. DNA for the CDR3: TGCGCCAGCAGCCTGCTACTAGCGGGAGGCCCCGTGGGGGAGCAGTTCTTC.

This chain joins TRBV23-1 and TRBJ2-7, with TRBD2 matching 8 bases. TRBV23-1 is reported as an ORF; its role is uncertain. The CDR3 consists of 16 residues. V lost 3 bases to trimming and J lost 5 bases; unmatched junction nucleotides: 12. CDR3 protein: CASSHFRSGGPDEQYF. Here the CDR3 DNA reads TGCGCCAGCAGTCACTTTAGGAGCGGGGGACCCGACGAGCAGTACTTC.

The CDR3 protein is CAWSVGGTIKTQYF. The CDR3 DNA is TGTGCCTGGAGTGTGGGGGGGACCATTAAGACCCAGTACTTC. This chain joins TRBV30 and TRBJ2-5, with TRBD2 matching 7 bases. V shed 0 bases, J shed 6 bases, and the junction held 7 bases outside the gene matches. Germline-derived CDR1 and CDR2 are GTSNPN and SVGIG (reference sequence). CDR3 length: 14 amino acids.

Concerning this clone itself: Other DNA sequences of this sample code for an identical CDR3. V usage is TRBV5-6 and J usage is TRBJ2-7; D uncertain. The CDR3 has 13 residues. V was clipped by 2 bases and J by 0 bases, with 6 bases between them. Germline V gives CDR1 SGHDT, CDR2 YYEEEE. CDR3 DNA sequence: TGTGCCAGCAGCTTAGTTAGCTCCTACGAGCAGTACTTC. Amino acids: CASSLVSSYEQYF. The whole variable domain, filled in from reference TRBV5-6 and TRBJ2-7, reads DAGVTQSPTHLIKTRGQQVTLRCSPKSGHDTVSWYQQALGQGPQFIFQYYEEEERQRGNFPDRFSGHQFPNYSSELNVNALLLGDSALYLCASSLVSSYEQYFGPGTRLTVT.

The genes are TRBV7-8 and TRBJ1-2; 8 positions match TRBD1. The CDR3 contains 16 residues. The germline CDR1 and CDR2 sequences are SGHVS and FQNEAQ. V lost 4 bases to trimming and J lost 8 bases; unmatched junction nucleotides: 15. CDR3 nucleotides: TGTGCCAGCAGCTCGAGGGCAGGACAGGGATTGGGCGGCTACACCTTC. This encodes CASSSRAGQGLGGYTF.

CDR3 sequence reads: CASSLGRDTQYF. CDR3 nucleotide sequence: TGTGCCAGCAGCTTGGGTAGAGATACGCAGTATTTT. The rearrangement joins TRBV5-6 to TRBJ2-3; D remains ambiguous. The germline V gene encodes CDR1 SGHDT and CDR2 YYEEEE. The ends were cut back, 0 bases at V and 5 bases at J, with 4 bases in the middle. The CDR3 has 12 residues.

The rearrangement uses TRBV5-1 and TRBJ2-3; TRBD1 matches 7 bases. The CDR3 is made up of 17 amino acids. Germline-derived CDR1 and CDR2 are SGHRS and YFSETQ. V trimming: 0 bases; J trimming: 2 bases; junction bases outside the gene matches: 9. CDR3 sequence: CASSLGLGQESTDTQYF. As DNA, the CDR3 is TGCGCCAGCAGCTTGGGTCTCGGACAGGAGTCCACAGATACGCAGTATTTT.

This clone was recorded once. This chain uses TRBV7-7 with TRBJ2-7, with 11 nucleotides matching TRBD2. V shed 5 bases and J 3 bases; nucleotides not matched to a gene: 24. Germline V gives CDR1 SSHAT, CDR2 FNYEAQ (reference sequence). The CDR3 runs 21 residues. CDR3 residues: CASSPPIRRSSGRWRLYEQYF. The CDR3 DNA follows: TGTGCCAGCAGCCCGCCTATAAGACGGTCTAGCGGGAGGTGGCGTCTCTACGAGCAGTACTTC.

J is TRBJ2-3 and V is TRBV5-1; D is uncertain. V lost 0 bases and J lost 2, with 7 bases in between. Germline V gene sequence: CDR1 SGHRS, CDR2 YFSETQ. This CDR3 is built from 14 residues. CDR3 nucleotides: TGCGCCAGCAGCTTGGATACCCACACAGATACGCAGTATTTT. Its protein product is CASSLDTHTDTQYF.

As for this clone: Other DNA sequences in this specimen translate into the identical CDR3. The rearrangement joins TRBV19 to TRBJ2-7, with D maybe TRBD1 (6 bases). This CDR3 contains 14 residues. Trimming removed 2 bases from V and 0 bases from J, with 8 bases in between. Germline values: CDR1 LNHDA, CDR2 SQIVND (reference sequence). CDR3 protein: CASSISRGSYEQYF. The CDR3 nucleotides are TGTGCCAGTAGTATATCCAGGGGCTCCTACGAGCAGTACTTC.

The chain links TRBV6-4 to TRBJ2-7; the match to TRBD2 covers 8 bases. The CDR3 extends over 15 amino acids. Germline V CDR1 and CDR2: MRHNA, SNTAGT. The ends lost 3 bases at V and 2 bases at J; junction bases unmatched: 6. CDR3 DNA sequence: TGTGCCAGCAGTGATGAGCGGGGGACGGCCTACGAGCAGTACTTC. Protein product: CASSDERGTAYEQYF.

The genes are TRBV5-1 and TRBJ1-5; possibly TRBD1 for D (6 bases). The CDR3 spans 15 residues. The V end lost 4 bases, the J end lost 7 bases, and 18 bases lay between the germline ends. Germline V gene data show CDR1 as SGHRS and CDR2 as YFSETQ. The CDR3 DNA reads TGCGCCAGCAGCCCCCTTGGGACAAGGGGACAGCCCCAGCATTTT. The encoded protein is CASSPLGTRGQPQHF. Complete variable domain (other parts from reference TRBV5-1 and TRBJ1-5): KAGVTQTPRYLIKTRGQQVTLSCSPISGHRSVSWYQQTPGQGLQFLFEYFSETQRNKGNFPGRFSGRQFSNSRSEMNVSTLELGDSALYLCASSPLGTRGQPQHFGDGTRLSIL.

J is TRBJ2-3 and V is TRBV28; 10 bases fit TRBD2. Germline trimming cut 9 bases from V and 1 base from J; bases unmatched to any gene: 7. The length of the CDR3 is 15 residues. Per germline, CDR1 MDHEN and CDR2 SYDVKM. CDR3 sequence reads: CASFTGTSGTDTQYF. The DNA of the CDR3 is TGTGCCAGTTTTACCGGGACTAGCGGCACAGATACGCAGTATTTT.

The chain carries TRBV6-1 and TRBJ2-2, with 8 bases fitting TRBD2. CDR3 size: 15 residues. J was trimmed by 1 base and V by 8 bases; bases with no gene match: 6. Looked up from germline, CDR1 is MNHNS and CDR2 is SASEGT. The CDR3 sequence: CASATSGLNTGELFF. In nucleotides, the CDR3 is TGTGCCAGCGCCACTAGCGGATTGAACACCGGGGAGCTGTTTTTT.

This clone was recorded once. Other DNA sequences in this sample translate to the same CDR3. The chain links TRBV28 to TRBJ1-4; D is perhaps TRBD1 (5 bases). Between the trimmed V and J ends, which lost 3 bases and 6 bases, there was a span of 8 bases. CDR1 and CDR2 (germline): MDHEN, SYDVKM. The CDR3 is made up of 13 amino acids. CDR3 residues: CASSLGGDEKLFF. For the CDR3, the DNA is TGTGCCAGCAGTTTGGGGGGGGATGAAAAACTGTTTTTT.

The chain combines TRBV28 with TRBJ1-2, with a possible D match to TRBD1 (5 bases). V shed 3 bases and J shed 4 bases, with 12 bases lying between them. The CDR3 spans 14 residues. The germline CDR1 and CDR2 sequences are MDHEN and SYDVKM. The CDR3 nucleotides are TGTGCCAGCAGTTTCTCCGGGACCAGCTATGGCTACACCTTC. Its protein is CASSFSGTSYGYTF.

This clone occurred once. This same CDR3 is encoded by further DNA sequences in the sample. The rearrangement joins TRBV6-5 to TRBJ1-5; no clear D gene. This CDR3 is built from 13 residues. The germline V gene has CDR1 MNHEY and CDR2 SVGAGI. The ends were cut back, 0 bases at V and 7 bases at J, with 7 bases in the middle. The CDR3 loop reads CASSYSIGQPQHF. The CDR3 DNA sequence: TGTGCCAGCAGTTACTCGATCGGACAGCCCCAGCATTTT.

A single count supports this clone. The rearrangement joins TRBV27 to TRBJ2-5; possibly TRBD1 or TRBD2 for D (6 bases each). The CDR3 contains 13 residues. Germline values: CDR1 MNHEY, CDR2 SMNVEV (reference sequence). V gave up 6 bases and J gave up 4 bases, with 12 bases separating them. CDR3 sequence (DNA): TGTGCCAGCAGCAACCGGGGGCGAGAGACCCAGTACTTC. It translates to CASSNRGRETQYF.